This TCR beta chain was found in a study of T-cell memory formation after mild COVID-19 (dated by TCRdb to about 2021). With regard to the full study: Most TCR sequence clusters were specific to one of the two donors. The cohort was made up of two young adult volunteers, one female and one male, who were previously healthy. Longitudinal TCRalpha and TCRbeta repertoire sequencing tracked T-cell clones expanding and contracting after mild COVID-19 in a couple of donors. Beyond this particular receptor, the publication reports: Only a couple of mild cases were covered in the study, and larger cohorts including severe cases with pre-infection samples were considered necessary. Clones that contracted from day 15 to 85 showed balanced CD4/CD8 phenotypes, whereas a second wave of clones that expanded from day 15 to 37 leaned towards CD4+. Contracting CD4+ clones were found mainly in CM and EM memory subsets, while CD8+ clones were enriched in EMRA. Some responding clones were detected in pre-infection memory, which suggested that pre-existing cross-reactive memory T cells had joined the SARS-CoV-2 response. SARS-CoV-2 specificity of the second-wave clones peaking on day 37 was not confirmed.

Ficoll-Paque density gradient centrifugation was the method used to isolate PBMCs. The sample was run on an Illumina NovaSeq 6000. Using 5'RACE with constant-segment primers, TCRalpha and TCRbeta cDNA libraries were constructed, with sample barcodes and unique molecular identifiers added in the process. Trizol reagent was used to extract RNA from every sample. Amplification of the libraries took two PCR steps, and the second step added a second sample barcode plus Illumina TruSeq adapters. Libraries were sequenced on an Illumina NovaSeq with 2 x 150 bp paired-end reads. From the authors' description of their analysis: Demultiplexing of reads and collapsing into UMI-guided consensus sequences were performed with migec v1.2.7. With mixcr v2.1.11, UMI consensuses were aligned to TRA and TRB V and J templates and assembled into clonotypes. A clonotype was counted as expanded or contracted only if both edgeR and NoisET called the change significant, with noise models trained on biological replicates. For edgeR calls, the cutoffs were a false discovery rate-adjusted p below 0.01 and a log2 fold-change threshold of 1. As an exploratory analysis of dynamics, max-normalized trajectories of the 1000 most abundant clonotypes were examined by PCA with hierarchical clustering. The CD4 or CD8 phenotype of responding clones was assigned using the separately sequenced CD4+ and CD8+ repertoires. TCRdb handled the public reads itself, with Q25 trimming in fastp and clone calling in MiXCR, and kept productive beta chains. When rows share a CDR3 protein, they turn into one entry using the most common DNA and genes. For this entry, the V and J calls and clone size follow TCRdb and not the study's own pipeline. The table for this sample lists fewer than 450,000 distinct CDR3 sequences; 20% to 25% of them were counted only once. Of the sample, roughly an eighth is held by the ten largest clones.

This clonotype was observed once. Its antigen is not yet known. No per-base quality is available; no much larger clone lies one base away. One read yields weak evidence. Deletion took 2 bases off V and 2 bases off J, with a span of 10 bases between the germline ends. Including the terminal cysteine and phenylalanine, the CDR3 comprises 14 residues. The kept DNA is CDR3 alone, 42 bases in frame from the first base. In the germline V gene, CDR1 corresponds to SGHRS and CDR2 to YFSETQ. The sequence derives from an adult woman who had mild COVID-19 (a few samples of this study predate the infection). The sample titles of this study are shuffled in the database, so cell type and time point are left out; the donor was told from shared clones. The specimen was PBMCs or a T cell subset sorted from them (not recorded which). Here the chain combines TRBV5-1 and TRBJ1-1; the D gene identity is not certain. The CDR3 protein is CASSFTGINTEAFF. At the DNA level, the sequence is TGCGCCAGCAGCTTTACGGGGATAAACACTGAAGCTTTCTTT. The full variable domain, completed from the reference TRBV5-1 and TRBJ1-1 proteins outside the CDR3, reads KAGVTQTPRYLIKTRGQQVTLSCSPISGHRSVSWYQQTPGQGLQFLFEYFSETQRNKGNFPGRFSGRQFSNSRSEMNVSTLELGDSALYLCASSFTGINTEAFFGQGTRLTVV.